This T cell receptor (beta chain) appears in the sequencing data of a study of cytomegalovirus exposure and HLA in healthy donors. Regarding the study as a whole: Some V segments, including TRBV6-2 and TRBV6-3, were excluded as indistinguishable.

Germline loops: CDR1 MNHEY, CDR2 SVGAGI. The CDR3 runs 13 residues. Trimming took 9 bases from V and 4 from J, leaving 13 bases between them. With 60 Vbeta and 13 Jbeta primers, the PCR was carried out. Using immunoSEQ multiplex PCR, the repertoire was profiled, and TCRdb retains in-frame clones only, with some absent. This sample has around 80,000 clones, with 78% found just once. This clone turned up a few times. The antigen is not known. Sequencing used PBMCs. The receptor comes from a man in his forties or fifties in good health and CMV-seronegative. V gene TRBV6-5 combines with J gene TRBJ2-1; D is unclear. The CDR3 is CASKKEEYNEQFF. Here the CDR3 DNA reads TGTGCCAGTAAGAAAGAAGAGTACAATGAGCAGTTCTTC.